This T cell receptor beta chain was sequenced in a study of cytomegalovirus exposure and HLA in healthy donors. General study findings and limits: When a later analysis was performed, an Asian-associated ancestry cluster reportedly had fewer N-insertions than the roughly 700-donor mean. Later on, an analysis showed TCR association rates differing by HLA locus, with DRB1 the most and HLA-C the fewest. Rare TCR sequences dominated, though some public TCRs recurred in many donors. TCR beta chain V- and J-gene trimming was linked, in a later analysis, to a missense variant in DCLRE1C.

This PCR relied on a set of 60 Vbeta primers and 13 Jbeta primers. Generated by immunoSEQ multiplex PCR, the TCRdb table keeps only in-frame clones and is missing some. The table has tens of thousands of clones, 70% to 75% seen once. Per the germline V gene, CDR1 is LNHDA and CDR2 is SQIVND (reference sequence). This CDR3 is 16 amino acids long. V gave up 5 bases and J gave up 6 bases; unmatched junction bases: 12. A word on this clone: Its antigen remains unknown.

Material for sequencing was PBMCs. The rearrangement uses TRBV19 and TRBJ2-2; TRBD2 aligns across 7 bases. The sequence came from a woman in her twenties or thirties in good health and CMV-seronegative. CDR3 DNA: TGTGCCAGTAGTGGGGTAGGGACTATTACTCCCGGGGAGCTGTTTTTT. Translation: CASSGVGTITPGELFF.